These 14 T cell receptor beta chains share one sample of origin, sequenced in a study of blood T cell repertoires in COVID-19. The method was immunoSEQ multiplex PCR; TCRdb's version includes in-frame clones alone and lacks a portion of them. The sample carries about 140,000 clones, more than 85% recorded once. Source material: peripheral blood. The source of these receptors is a human donor in a cohort sampled during active COVID-19.

The gene calls are TRBV24-1 and TRBJ2-3; 7 bases map to TRBD2. CDR1 is KGHDR and CDR2 is SFDVKD in the germline V gene. J lost 10 bases, V lost 4 bases, and 7 bases had no gene match. This CDR3 contains 13 residues. The CDR3 loop reads CATSDLGTIPQYF. Here the CDR3 DNA reads TGTGCCACCAGTGACCTCGGGACTATACCGCAGTATTTT.

The genes are TRBV7-9 and TRBJ2-4; D gene uncertain. Trimming took off 9 bases at V and 1 base at J, with 10 bases between the two ends. Per germline, CDR1 SEHNR and CDR2 FQNEAQ (reference sequence). This CDR3 contains 13 residues. The CDR3 DNA reads TGTGCCAGGGTACAGCTGGCCAAAAACATTCAGTACTTC. Amino acid sequence: CARVQLAKNIQYF.

The V and J genes are TRBV15 and TRBJ1-5; no firm D call. The germline V and J ends were trimmed by 5 bases and 0 bases, with 14 bases remaining between them. This CDR3 has 16 amino acids. Germline values: CDR1 LNHNV, CDR2 YYDKDF (reference sequence). The CDR3 DNA follows: TGTGCCACCAGCTCCCCGGGAGTTTATAGCAATCAGCCCCAGCATTTT. This translates into CATSSPGVYSNQPQHF.

The V gene is TRBV19, the J gene TRBJ1-1; 7 bases line up with TRBD1. The CDR3 covers 14 residues. Germline CDR1 and CDR2: LNHDA and SQIVND (reference sequence). V was clipped by 2 bases and J by 7 bases; unmatched bases: 7. CDR3 amino acids: CASSISNDRVEAFF. CDR3 DNA: TGTGCCAGTAGTATATCAAACGACAGGGTTGAAGCTTTCTTT.

The V and J genes are TRBV7-6 and TRBJ1-1; 10 bases match TRBD1. There are 15 residues in the CDR3. The V and J ends lost 6 bases and 6 bases, in that order; junction bases with no gene match: 10. Germline CDR1 SGHVS, CDR2 FNYEAQ. The CDR3 spells CASSNNRQGAPEAFF. The CDR3 bases are TGTGCCAGCAGTAATAATCGACAGGGGGCACCTGAAGCTTTCTTT.

The V and J genes are TRBV12-3 or TRBV12-4 and TRBJ2-5; D remains ambiguous. Deletions cut 3 bases from V and 4 bases from J, with 3 bases between. The CDR3 consists of 11 residues. This chain's CDR3 is CASSFGETQYF. CDR3 DNA sequence: TGTGCCAGCAGTTTCGGAGAGACCCAGTACTTC.

The chain recombines TRBV27 with TRBJ2-7, with a possible D match to TRBD2 (6 bases). CDR3 length: 13 amino acids. With 0 bases removed from V and 7 bases from J, the gap between germline ends came to 10 bases. CDR1 and CDR2 (germline): MNHEY, SMNVEV (reference sequence). Here the CDR3 DNA reads TGTGCCAGCAGTTTATCGACTAGTCGGGAGCAGTACTTC. Translated: CASSLSTSREQYF.

This chain connects TRBV19 to TRBJ1-5; D is possibly TRBD1 (6 bases). Germline CDR1 LNHDA, CDR2 SQIVND (reference sequence). CDR3 length: 15 residues. CDR3 sequence reads: CAVQATGVSNQPQHF. The CDR3 DNA reads as TGTGCGGTTCAAGCGACAGGAGTGAGCAATCAGCCCCAGCATTTT.

The chain is built from TRBV7-9 and TRBJ2-3; 9 nucleotides line up with TRBD2. Looked up from germline, CDR1 is SEHNR and CDR2 is FQNEAQ (reference sequence). The CDR3 runs to 15 residues. The V segment lost 7 bases and the J segment 1 base; nucleotides outside the gene matches: 6. This CDR3 is CASTLSGGGTDTQYF. As DNA, the CDR3 is TGTGCCAGCACCCTTAGCGGGGGTGGCACAGATACGCAGTATTTT. The full variable domain, in which reference TRBV7-9 and TRBJ2-3 provide the parts outside the CDR3, is DTGVSQNPRHKITKRGQNVTFRCDPISEHNRLYWYRQTLGQGPEFLTYFQNEAQLEKSRLLSDRFSAERPKGSFSTLEIQRTEQGDSAMYLCASTLSGGGTDTQYFGPGTRLTVL.

V is TRBV4-1 and J is TRBJ2-7; 7 bases line up with TRBD2. Losses at the gene ends were 0 bases for V and 6 bases for J; bases not matched to a gene: 8. The CDR3 covers 15 residues. Per the germline V gene, CDR1 is MGHRA and CDR2 is YSYEKL. The CDR3: CASSQEQREFSEQYF. The CDR3 coding sequence is TGCGCCAGCAGCCAAGAGCAGCGGGAATTCTCCGAGCAGTACTTC.

This chain uses TRBV9 with TRBJ2-3; TRBD2 matches at 8 bases. Germline-derived CDR1 and CDR2 are SGDLS and YYNGEE. The CDR3 is 16 residues long. V dropped 0 bases and J dropped 5; count of bases not matched to a gene: 8. CDR3 in amino acids: CASSVGVAGRIDTQYF. The CDR3 DNA is TGTGCCAGCAGCGTAGGGGTAGCGGGGAGAATAGATACGCAGTATTTT.

This chain uses TRBV6-5 with TRBJ2-3; a weak D match, TRBD1 (5 bases). Germline assignment: CDR1 MNHEY and CDR2 SVGAGI. The CDR3 consists of 13 residues. V was trimmed by 7 bases and J by 2 bases, leaving 10 bases between them. In DNA form, the CDR3 reads TGTGCCAGCACAGCACAGGTCACAGATACGCAGTATTTT. Protein product: CASTAQVTDTQYF.

Details on this clone: One junction end disagrees with the germline gene, perhaps due to a read error. V and J are TRBV7-2 and TRBJ2-7; 10 positions match TRBD1. From germline, CDR1 is SGHTA and CDR2 FQGNSA. CDR3 length: 13 residues. CDR3 sequence: CASRLGQGGEQYF. In DNA, the CDR3 is TGTGCCAGCAGGTTAGGACAGGGGGGCGAGCAGTACTTC. Together with reference TRBV7-2 and TRBJ2-7, the CDR3 gives the full variable domain: GAGVSQSPSNKVTEKGKDVELRCDPISGHTALYWYRQSLGQGLEFLIYFQGNSAPDKSGLPSDRFSAERTGGSVSTLTIQRTQQEDSAVYLCASRLGQGGEQYFGPGTRLTVT.

V gene TRBV11-2 combines with J gene TRBJ2-7; D is uncertain. The germline CDR1 and CDR2 sequences are SGHAT and FQNNGV. The CDR3 loop spans 15 amino acids. Trimming pared 0 bases from V and 2 bases from J, leaving 11 bases between. CDR3 loop: CASSLDSITTYEQYF. The CDR3 nucleotides read TGTGCCAGCAGCTTAGACTCGATTACTACCTACGAGCAGTACTTC.